This note documents a single TCR beta chain sequence. This entry comes from a study of OX40 agonist ivuxolimab in advanced cancers. Clones were read by immunoSEQ multiplex PCR, and TCRdb kept only the in-frame ones, dropping some. The sample has 60,000 to 75,000 clones; about 85% are singletons. The CDR3 is made up of 13 amino acids. CDR1 is MNHEY and CDR2 is SVGAGI in the germline V gene. Unmatched junction bases numbered 4, after V lost 8 bases and J lost 4 bases. The receptor was isolated from an adult with an advanced solid tumor such as melanoma, head and neck, liver or kidney cancer. The chain carries TRBV6-5 and TRBJ2-1, with 8 nucleotides matching TRBD2. The specimen was CD4+ or CD8+ T cells sorted from blood, collected in a trial of the OX40 agonist ivuxolimab. The CDR3 coding sequence is TGTGCCAGCCGGCGGGGGGTATACAATGAGCAGTTCTTC. It encodes CASRRGVYNEQFF.